This TCR beta chain comes out of a study of blood T cells in healthy people across ages. Using a J-beta primer mix together with a sample-barcoded 5' primer, a second PCR was run for about 7 to 12 cycles. MiXCR, run by TCRdb on the 5' RACE reads, gives a single entry per CDR3 protein. This table holds around 850,000 distinct CDR3 sequences, around 36% found once. This clonotype was picked up a small number of times. V lost 3 bases and J lost 5, with 9 bases in between. CDR3 size: 12 residues. Germline-derived CDR1 and CDR2 are SGHDT and YYEEEE. The sample comprised blood. The chain recombines TRBV5-6 with TRBJ2-7; no reliable D call. This TCR was recovered from a man aged 18 to 30 in good health. The CDR3 spells CASSSTWNEQYF. The DNA for the CDR3 is TGTGCCAGCAGCTCTACATGGAACGAGCAGTACTTC.